The present entry profiles one TCR beta chain with its context. Its target is not known. Here immunoSEQ multiplex PCR was the method, and the copy in TCRdb shows in-frame clones only, minus some. The table has under 35,000 clones, more than 65% seen once. This CDR3 spans 15 amino acids. With 7 bases clipped from V and 4 bases from J, the junction kept 5 bases outside the gene matches. Germline CDR1 is LNHDA and CDR2 is SQIVND (reference sequence). The data derive from a study of STAT5B mutations in CD4+ large granular lymphocyte leukemia. Notes on the study in general: TRBV06-family usage was enriched in top patient clones (8/27) versus controls (2/35).

The clonotype comes from a human donor in good health. J is TRBJ2-5 and V is TRBV19; TRBD2 aligns across 14 bases. The sequencing sample was made of CD4+ T cells from blood buffy coats. Written as DNA, the CDR3 is TGTGCCAGTAACCCGGGGACTAGCGGGAGAGAGACCCAGTACTTC. Amino acid sequence: CASNPGTSGRETQYF.